The 13 T cell receptor beta chains below were found in one sample sequenced in a study of T cell repertoires in cytomegalovirus infection. TCRdb reprocessed the reads via MiXCR and lists one record per CDR3 protein. The sample contains over 150,000 distinct CDR3 sequences, around an eighth of which appear only once. What was sequenced was PBMCs. These receptors were obtained from a human donor in good health (CMV status not recorded). Some clones in this sample may be carry-over from other donors' samples.

The chain couples TRBV11-3 to TRBJ2-1, with a possible D match to TRBD1 (7 bases). The CDR3 consists of 16 residues. V lost 4 bases and J 5 bases, leaving 18 bases between the germline ends. Germline V gene lookup returns CDR1 SGHNT and CDR2 YENEEA. In nucleotides, the CDR3 is TGTGCCAGCAGCTACGACTCAGGGGGGAGGAACAATGAGCAGTTCTTC. This translates into CASSYDSGGRNNEQFF.

V and J are TRBV6-5 and TRBJ2-2, with D maybe TRBD1 (6 bases). The CDR3 consists of 13 residues. The ends were cut back, 5 bases at V and 10 bases at J, with 14 bases in the middle. Per the germline V gene, CDR1 is MNHEY and CDR2 is SVGAGI. In nucleotides, the CDR3 is TGTGCCAGCAGTCCGCTCACAGGGCCGGAGCTGTTTTTT. Translated, it gives CASSPLTGPELFF.

The V and J genes are TRBV5-1 and TRBJ1-1, with a tentative D call TRBD1 (5 bases). Between the trimmed V and J ends, which lost 2 bases and 5 bases, there was a span of 16 bases. The CDR3 runs 15 residues. Germline V gives CDR1 SGHRS, CDR2 YFSETQ. The CDR3 DNA sequence: TGCGCCAGCAGCTTACTCAGGAGGGGTGAGACTGAAGCTTTCTTT. It codes for CASSLLRRGETEAFF.

This clonotype was detected only a few times. V usage is TRBV20-1 and J usage is TRBJ2-6, with D unclear. Germline CDR1 is DFQATT and CDR2 is SNEGSKA (reference sequence). The CDR3 spans 14 residues. Trimming removed 4 bases from V and 1 base from J, with 8 bases in between. The CDR3 DNA sequence: TGCAGTGCTAACTTCGTTTCTGGGGCCAACGTCCTGACTTTC. Translated, it gives CSANFVSGANVLTF.

The table lists this clonotype with many counts. The chain is built from TRBV11-2 and TRBJ2-1, with D possibly matching TRBD1 (6 bases). Trimming took 2 bases from V and 10 from J, leaving 15 bases between them. CDR1 and CDR2 (germline): SGHAT, FQNNGV. The CDR3 is 14 residues long. The CDR3 bases are TGTGCCAGCAGCTTAATCAGGGGCGTCGGGGAGCAGTTCTTC. Translated: CASSLIRGVGEQFF.

The rearrangement uses TRBV6-5 and TRBJ2-5; D is ambiguous. Trimming stripped 11 bases from V and 5 bases from J, with 24 bases between. The length of the CDR3 is 15 residues. Per the germline V gene, CDR1 is MNHEY and CDR2 is SVGAGI. CDR3 in amino acids: CAAGRRNLERETQYF. CDR3 nucleotides: TGTGCCGCTGGTCGTAGAAATCTGGAGAGGGAGACCCAGTACTTC.

The chain employs TRBV19 and TRBJ1-4; D might be TRBD1 (5 bases). CDR1 LNHDA and CDR2 SQIVND come from the germline V gene (reference sequence). V dropped 3 bases and J dropped 5 bases, with 13 bases sitting between them. The CDR3 has 15 residues. CDR3 coding DNA: TGTGCCAGTAGTATCACCGGGACGATGAATGAAAAACTGTTTTTT. Translation: CASSITGTMNEKLFF.

This chain links TRBV20-1 with TRBJ2-1; D tentatively fits TRBD1 or TRBD2 (5 bases each). The V gene's germline CDR1 is DFQATT and CDR2 SNEGSKA (reference sequence). V lost 6 bases, J lost 0 bases, and 15 bases lay in between. This CDR3 contains 15 residues. The CDR3, as DNA: TGCAGTGCAATAGAAGGGACCAGCTCCTACAATGAGCAGTTCTTC. As protein: CSAIEGTSSYNEQFF.

This clonotype was counted at least ten times. The V and J genes are TRBV7-2 and TRBJ2-3; TRBD1 matches 7 bases. V was clipped by 5 bases and J by 2 bases; unmatched bases: 7. The length of the CDR3 is 15 residues. From germline, CDR1 is SGHTA and CDR2 FQGNSA. The DNA for the CDR3 is TGTGCCAGCAGCACAGCAGGGGGTTACACAGATACGCAGTATTTT. Translated, it gives CASSTAGGYTDTQYF.

This clonotype was seen at least ten times. The V gene is TRBV29-1, the J gene TRBJ1-1; D may be TRBD1 (5 bases). The CDR3 runs to 16 residues. Germline V gene sequence: CDR1 SQVTM, CDR2 ANQGSEA. V was shortened by 7 bases and J by 0 bases, with 21 bases between the two germline ends. CDR3 bases: TGCAGCGCTAGCCTTCTAACGACAGCCGTGAACACTGAAGCTTTCTTT. As protein: CSASLLTTAVNTEAFF.

This clonotype was picked up a small number of times. The chain links TRBV7-9 to TRBJ1-1; D unclear. V lost 1 base to trimming and J lost 3 bases, with 6 bases between them. This CDR3 spans 13 amino acids. Per the germline V gene, CDR1 is SEHNR and CDR2 is FQNEAQ (reference sequence). The CDR3 coding sequence is TGTGCCAGCAGCTTAGATGTGGACACTGAAGCTTTCTTT. Translated, it gives CASSLDVDTEAFF.

This clonotype was counted a few times. The chain employs TRBV5-4 and TRBJ2-6; tentative D call: TRBD2 (6 bases). The CDR3 runs 17 residues. The ends were cut back, 6 bases at V and 1 base at J, with 17 bases in the middle. CDR1 and CDR2 from the germline V gene are SGHNT and YYREEE (reference sequence). The CDR3, as DNA: TGTGCCAGCACCTCCCCGGGGGTATCGTCTGGGGCCAACGTCCTGACTTTC. Translating it yields CASTSPGVSSGANVLTF.

This chain joins TRBV10-3 and TRBJ1-1; tentatively, D is TRBD1 (5 bases). The CDR3 runs 16 residues. Germline assignment: CDR1 ENHRY and CDR2 SYGVKD. V dropped 0 bases and J dropped 0 bases, with 11 bases sitting between them. CDR3: CAISESLGQMNTEAFF. The CDR3 bases are TGTGCCATCAGTGAGTCTTTGGGGCAAATGAACACTGAAGCTTTCTTT.